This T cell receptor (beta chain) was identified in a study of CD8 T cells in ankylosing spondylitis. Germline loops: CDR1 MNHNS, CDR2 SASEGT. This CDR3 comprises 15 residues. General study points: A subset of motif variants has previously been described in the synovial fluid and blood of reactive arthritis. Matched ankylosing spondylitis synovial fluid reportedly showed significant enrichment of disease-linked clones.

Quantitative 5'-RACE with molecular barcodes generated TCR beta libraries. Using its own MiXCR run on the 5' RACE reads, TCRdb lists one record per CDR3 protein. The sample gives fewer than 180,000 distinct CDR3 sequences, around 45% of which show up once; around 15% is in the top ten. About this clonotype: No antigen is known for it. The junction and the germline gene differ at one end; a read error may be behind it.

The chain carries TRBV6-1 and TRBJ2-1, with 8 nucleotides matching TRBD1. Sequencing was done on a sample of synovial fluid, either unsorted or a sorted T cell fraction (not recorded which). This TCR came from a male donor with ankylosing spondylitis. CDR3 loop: CASMRQGSSYIEQFF. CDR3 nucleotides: TGTGCCAGCATGAGACAGGGGAGCTCCTACATTGAGCAGTTCTTC.